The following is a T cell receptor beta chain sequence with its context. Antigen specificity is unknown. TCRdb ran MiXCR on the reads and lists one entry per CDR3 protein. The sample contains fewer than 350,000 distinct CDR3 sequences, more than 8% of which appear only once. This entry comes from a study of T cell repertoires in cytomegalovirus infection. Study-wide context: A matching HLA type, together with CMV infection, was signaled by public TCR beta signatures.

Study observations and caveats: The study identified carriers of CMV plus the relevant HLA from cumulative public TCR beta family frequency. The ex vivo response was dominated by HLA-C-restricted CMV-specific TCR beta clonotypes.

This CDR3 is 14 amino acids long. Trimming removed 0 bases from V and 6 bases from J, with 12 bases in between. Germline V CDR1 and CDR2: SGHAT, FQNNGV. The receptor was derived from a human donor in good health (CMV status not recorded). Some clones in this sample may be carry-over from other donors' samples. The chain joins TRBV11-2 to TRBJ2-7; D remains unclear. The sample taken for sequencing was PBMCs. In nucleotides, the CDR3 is TGTGCCAGCAGCTTAGATGGGGATTCTGGCGAGCAGTACTTC. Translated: CASSLDGDSGEQYF.